A selection of T cell receptor beta chains follows, all from one sample in a study of a mutant IDH1 vaccine in newly diagnosed glioma. TCRdb's copy holds only in-frame clones and misses some; the assay was immunoSEQ multiplex PCR. Of under 50,000 clones in the sample, about 88% were seen once. No antigen has been assigned to these receptors. The specimen was PBMCs, collected from a glioma patient whose treatment included an IDH1 peptide vaccine. Every receptor here comes from a woman aged 40 to 49 with glioma. Both conserved end residues are part of each CDR3.

v_call: TRBV10-3; j_call: TRBJ1-3; cdr3_aa: CAISEGDRAAGNTIYF
v_call: TRBV2; j_call: TRBJ2-5; cdr3_aa: CASSGLRSQETQYF
v_call: TRBV5-5; j_call: TRBJ1-4; cdr3_aa: CASSGGTIRGEKLFF
v_call: TRBV6-5; j_call: TRBJ2-1; cdr3_aa: CASSYSTRANEQFF
v_call: TRBV6-5; j_call: TRBJ2-2; cdr3_aa: CASSYHVGELFF
v_call: TRBV19; j_call: TRBJ2-3; cdr3_aa: CASSSLALNTDTQYF
v_call: TRBV19; j_call: TRBJ1-3; cdr3_aa: CASSIQRNTIYF
v_call: TRBV10-3; j_call: TRBJ2-5; cdr3_aa: CAISKLAGRQETQYF
v_call: TRBV6-5; j_call: TRBJ1-6; cdr3_aa: CASSRGTGSLGALHF
v_call: TRBV5-1; j_call: TRBJ2-1; cdr3_aa: CASSQLQGPNEQFF
v_call: TRBV6-1; j_call: TRBJ1-2; cdr3_aa: CASSEKGRIRYTF
v_call: TRBV5-1; j_call: TRBJ2-7; cdr3_aa: CASSAGGNRYEQYF
v_call: TRBV5-4; j_call: TRBJ1-3; cdr3_aa: CASSLGQGTGNTIYF
v_call: TRBV4-3; j_call: TRBJ1-2; cdr3_aa: CASSRQGGQGNYGYTF
v_call: TRBV1; j_call: TRBJ1-6; cdr3_aa: CTSSSGQGGSGEARSPLHF
v_call: TRBV15; j_call: TRBJ1-1; cdr3_aa: CATSWSRDMNTEAFF
v_call: TRBV25-1; j_call: TRBJ2-1; cdr3_aa: CASSEFASGYNEQFF
v_call: TRBV5-4; j_call: TRBJ2-3; cdr3_aa: CASSLGGITDTQYF
v_call: TRBV11-2; j_call: TRBJ1-3; cdr3_aa: CASSLGRSGNTIYF
v_call: TRBV25-1; j_call: TRBJ1-1; cdr3_aa: CASGAGRNTEAFF
v_call: TRBV5-5; j_call: TRBJ2-7; cdr3_aa: CASSFLTSGEQYF
v_call: TRBV4-1; j_call: TRBJ1-1; cdr3_aa: CASSQPTLRAGQGATEAFF
v_call: TRBV6-1; j_call: TRBJ1-3; cdr3_aa: CASSDSWGNTIYF
v_call: TRBV6-5; j_call: TRBJ1-2; cdr3_aa: CASSFSGQPGYTF
v_call: TRBV25-1; j_call: TRBJ1-4; cdr3_aa: CASSGHFNEKLFF
v_call: TRBV7-7; j_call: TRBJ1-5; cdr3_aa: CASSRDRDQPQHF
v_call: TRBV11-2; j_call: TRBJ1-6; cdr3_aa: CASSLDPVYRLPLHF
v_call: TRBV11-2; j_call: TRBJ2-3; cdr3_aa: CASSPGDWAVGTDTQYF
v_call: TRBV10-3; j_call: TRBJ1-6; cdr3_aa: CAISAEVRNSPLHF
v_call: TRBV15; j_call: TRBJ2-5; cdr3_aa: CATSRVRRETQYF
v_call: TRBV19; j_call: TRBJ2-2; cdr3_aa: CASRGPRRDTGELFF
v_call: TRBV20-1; j_call: TRBJ1-2; cdr3_aa: CSARQGGGYTF
v_call: TRBV15; j_call: TRBJ1-4; cdr3_aa: CATSRQGSNEKLFF
v_call: TRBV7-6; j_call: TRBJ1-6; cdr3_aa: CASSPEGLGRKNSPLHF
v_call: TRBV5-4; j_call: TRBJ2-7; cdr3_aa: CASSFSGRLYEQYF